Included here is one T cell receptor (beta chain) sequence, with context. This CDR3 is built from 15 residues. With 1 base removed from V and 2 bases from J, the gap between germline ends came to 11 bases. Germline V gives CDR1 LGHDT, CDR2 YNNKEL (reference sequence). The data stem from a study of blood T cell repertoires in COVID-19. Study as a whole: Acute and convalescent COVID-19 specimens originated in the United States, Italy and Spain. From T cells, B-cell-depleted T cells, or PBMCs came the material, which was cDNA or gDNA.

In the source study's methods: Estimation of nucleated cell counts was performed using reference gene primer amplification. Here immunoSEQ multiplex PCR was the method, and the copy in TCRdb shows in-frame clones only, minus some. V, J and clone size derive from that table, while D and trimming were established from the DNA sequence. The table lists around 110,000 clones, roughly 85% of them singletons. The material sequenced was peripheral blood. The sequence was obtained from a man between 25 and 39 years old with acute or convalescent COVID-19. The chain couples TRBV3-1 (or the pseudogene TRBV3-2) to TRBJ1-1, with D perhaps TRBD1 (6 bases). CDR3 loop: CASSQAGTPNTEAFF. The CDR3 region has the DNA TGTGCCAGCAGCCAAGCCGGGACACCAAACACTGAAGCTTTCTTT.